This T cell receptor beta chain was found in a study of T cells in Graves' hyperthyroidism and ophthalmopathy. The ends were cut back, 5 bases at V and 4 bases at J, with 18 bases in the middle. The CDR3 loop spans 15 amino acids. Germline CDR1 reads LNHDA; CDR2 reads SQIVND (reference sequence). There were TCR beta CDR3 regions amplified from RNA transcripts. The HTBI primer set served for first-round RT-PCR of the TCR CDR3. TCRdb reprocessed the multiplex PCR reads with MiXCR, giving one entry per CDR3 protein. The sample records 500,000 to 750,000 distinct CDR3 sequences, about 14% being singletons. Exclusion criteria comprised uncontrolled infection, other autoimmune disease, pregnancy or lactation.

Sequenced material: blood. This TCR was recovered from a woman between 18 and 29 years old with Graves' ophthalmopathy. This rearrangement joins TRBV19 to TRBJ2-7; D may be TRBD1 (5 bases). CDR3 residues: CASSLQGVPAYEQYF. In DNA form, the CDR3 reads TGTGCCAGTAGTCTCCAAGGGGTCCCCGCTTACGAGCAGTACTTC. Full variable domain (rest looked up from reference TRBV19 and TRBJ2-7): DGGITQSPKYLFRKEGQNVTLSCEQNLNHDAMYWYRQDPGQGLRLIYYSQIVNDFQKGDIAEGYSVSREKKESFPLTVTSAQKNPTAFYLCASSLQGVPAYEQYFGPGTRLTVT.